Listed here is a single T cell receptor (beta chain). The data were taken from a study of blood T cell repertoires in COVID-19. This CDR3 comprises 13 residues. The V gene's germline CDR1 is SGDLS and CDR2 YYNGEE. Trimming pared 0 bases from V and 7 bases from J, leaving 8 bases between. Per the study methods: Amplified reference gene primers provided the basis for estimating nucleated cell counts. Profiling relied on immunoSEQ multiplex PCR, and the TCRdb table lists in-frame clones only, not all of them. V, J and clone size reflect that table, while D and trimming were determined from the DNA. The repertoire consists of about 150,000 clones, with 78% occurring once and the leading ten covering 5.5% to 7%. Cohorts were based on clinical histories the participants reported. Cohort 3 recovery required two negative PCRs, clearance, or symptom resolution.

The chain couples TRBV9 to TRBJ1-3, with D uncertain. Sample: PBMCs or T cells enriched from blood (not recorded which). The TCR was taken from a woman between 50 and 59 years old who had recovered from COVID-19. CDR3 sequence reads: CASSVGGSNTIYF. CDR3 nucleotide sequence: TGTGCCAGCAGCGTAGGCGGATCGAACACCATATATTTT.